Below are 20 T cell receptor beta chains sequenced from a single sample in a study of cytomegalovirus exposure and HLA in healthy donors (dated by TCRdb to 2015 to 2018). Library generation was performed with the immunoSEQ multiplex PCR assay. The multiplex PCR relied on a mix of 60 forward primers for TCR Vbeta segments and 13 reverse primers for TCR Jbeta segments. TCRdb took over this immuneACCESS table, retaining in-frame rearrangements with V and J assigned. Such tables are incomplete; in checked studies, under half of the missing clones stem from an unresolved V gene, and the remainder is unexplained. The sample table shows 150,000 to 200,000 clones, and around 84% are seen once. The ten largest clones add up to 3.4% of the sample. Sample: PBMCs. Receptors were obtained from a middle-aged man in good health and CMV-seropositive.

As for this clone: At the DNA level, this CDR3 is encoded by other sequences in the same sample as well. The chain uses TRBV18 and TRBJ1-1; D unclear. The CDR3 spans 13 residues. CDR1 KGHSH and CDR2 LQKENI come from the germline V gene. V lost 2 bases and J lost 2, with 6 bases in between. Here the CDR3 DNA reads TGTGCCAGCTCACCAGGCGGTAACACTGAAGCTTTCTTT. The encoded protein is CASSPGGNTEAFF. The variable domain in full, completed from reference TRBV18 and TRBJ1-1, reads NAGVMQNPRHLVRRRGQEARLRCSPMKGHSHVYWYRQLPEEGLKFMVYLQKENIIDESGMPKERFSAEFPKEGPSILRIQQVVRGDSAAYFCASSPGGNTEAFFGQGTRLTVV.

This sequence joins TRBV10-3 and TRBJ1-1; 10 positions match TRBD1. The trim removed 6 bases at V and 4 bases at J, leaving 2 bases unmatched. CDR1 ENHRY and CDR2 SYGVKD come from the germline V gene. The CDR3 totals 13 residues. CDR3 nucleotides: TGTGCCATCAGGGGACAGGGGTCCACTGAAGCTTTCTTT. It yields the protein CAIRGQGSTEAFF.

The chain uses TRBV14 and TRBJ2-1; D perhaps matches TRBD1 (5 bases). CDR3 length equals 14 residues. CDR1 is SGHDN, CDR2 FVKESK, per germline. Trimming removed 1 base from V and 7 bases from J, with 11 bases in between. This CDR3 is CASSQAGNRNEQFF. DNA of the CDR3: TGTGCCAGCAGCCAAGCAGGGAACCGGAATGAGCAGTTCTTC.

The chain recombines TRBV10-3 with TRBJ2-7; 10 bases fit TRBD2. Looked up from germline, CDR1 is ENHRY and CDR2 is SYGVKD. With V trimmed by 11 bases and J by 3 bases, 19 bases remained unmatched. The CDR3 loop spans 17 amino acids. CDR3: CARPKGQREGRDYEQYF. The CDR3 DNA is TGTGCCCGCCCCAAGGGCCAGCGGGAGGGCAGGGACTACGAGCAGTACTTC.

The chain recombines TRBV5-1 with TRBJ2-1, with 11 bases aligning to TRBD2. The J segment lost 4 bases and the V segment lost 5 bases, leaving 8 bases of the junction unmatched. From germline, CDR1 is SGHRS and CDR2 YFSETQ. The CDR3 runs to 16 residues. The CDR3 is CASSPSLAGGYNEQFF. CDR3 coding DNA: TGCGCCAGCAGTCCCTCGTTAGCGGGAGGGTACAATGAGCAGTTCTTC.

This clone was detected only once. V usage is TRBV4-2 and J usage is TRBJ2-7; maybe TRBD1 (5 bases). CDR1 is LGHNA, CDR2 YNFKEQ, per germline. The CDR3 consists of 16 residues. Trimming took 0 bases from V and 1 from J, leaving 13 bases between them. As DNA, the CDR3 is TGTGCCAGCAGCCAAGAGTTCGGGCAGGGTTCCTACGAGCAGTACTTC. As protein: CASSQEFGQGSYEQYF.

The chain uses TRBV11-2 and TRBJ1-2; no reliable D call. The CDR3 runs 15 residues. In germline, CDR1 is SGHAT, CDR2 FQNNGV. V dropped 5 bases and J dropped 4 bases, with 17 bases sitting between them. CDR3 amino acids: CASSREWPDIYGYTF. The DNA for the CDR3 is TGTGCCAGCAGCCGAGAGTGGCCTGACATCTATGGCTACACCTTC.

V is TRBV7-9 and J is TRBJ2-1; 10 bases are shared with TRBD1. Losses at the gene ends were 5 bases for V and 5 bases for J; bases not matched to a gene: 9. CDR1 SEHNR and CDR2 FQNEAQ come from the germline V gene (reference sequence). There are 16 residues in the CDR3. CDR3 protein: CASSASTGGQHNEQFF. The CDR3 DNA sequence: TGTGCCAGCAGCGCCTCGACAGGGGGCCAACACAATGAGCAGTTCTTC.

The rearrangement joins TRBV5-1 to TRBJ1-4; D is possibly TRBD1 (6 bases). V was trimmed by 5 bases and J by 7 bases, leaving 18 bases between them. Germline CDR1 SGHRS, CDR2 YFSETQ. The CDR3 length is 15 residues. CDR3 in DNA: TGCGCCAGCAGGACCGCCACAGGGCCGGGTGAAAAACTGTTTTTT. This translates into CASRTATGPGEKLFF.

The chain employs TRBV5-8 and TRBJ2-1; the D gene is possibly TRBD1 (5 bases). The CDR3 has 15 residues. Trimming took off 3 bases at V and 0 bases at J, with 10 bases between the two ends. Germline CDR1 is SGHTS and CDR2 is YDEGEE. In DNA form, the CDR3 reads TGTGCCAGCAGCTATCAGGGCAACTCCTACAATGAGCAGTTCTTC. Amino acids: CASSYQGNSYNEQFF.

This chain uses TRBV6-5 with TRBJ1-1; D uncertain. Deletions cut 5 bases from V and 1 base from J, with 11 bases between. The germline V gene encodes CDR1 MNHEY and CDR2 SVGAGI. The CDR3 extends over 14 amino acids. CDR3 sequence (DNA): TGTGCCAGCAGTCCCGGCCGAGGGAACACTGAAGCTTTCTTT. Translated, it gives CASSPGRGNTEAFF.

This chain uses TRBV28 with TRBJ1-1; TRBD1 aligns across 7 bases. CDR3 length: 16 amino acids. CDR1 and CDR2 (germline): MDHEN, SYDVKM. V dropped 4 bases and J dropped 1; count of bases not matched to a gene: 9. CDR3 loop: CASSSPRGAQNTEAFF. In nucleotides, the CDR3 is TGTGCCAGCAGTTCCCCCAGGGGGGCCCAGAACACTGAAGCTTTCTTT.

The V call is TRBV19, the J call TRBJ2-5, with D possibly being TRBD2 (6 bases). CDR3 length equals 13 residues. CDR1 and CDR2 from the germline V gene are LNHDA and SQIVND (reference sequence). V dropped 7 bases and J dropped 4 bases, with 13 bases sitting between them. CDR3: CASNPSVGETQYF. DNA for the CDR3: TGTGCCAGTAATCCTAGCGTCGGAGAGACCCAGTACTTC.

Regarding this clone: Other DNA sequences from this sample encode an identical CDR3 as well. The V and J genes are TRBV7-2 and TRBJ2-7, with 10 bases that match TRBD1. J lost 6 bases, V lost 5 bases, and 4 bases had no gene match. The length of the CDR3 is 13 residues. Germline CDR1 is SGHTA and CDR2 is FQGNSA. CDR3 protein: CASSPGQGGEQYF. In nucleotides, the CDR3 is TGTGCCAGCAGCCCTGGACAGGGGGGCGAGCAGTACTTC.

This rearrangement joins TRBV11-2 to TRBJ2-1; 13 bases are shared with TRBD2. Trimming took 5 bases from V and 4 from J; bases not matched to a gene: 2. CDR3 length: 15 amino acids. CDR1 SGHAT and CDR2 FQNNGV come from the germline V gene. The CDR3 nucleotides read TGTGCCAGCAGCCCGGGACTAGCGGGGTACAATGAGCAGTTCTTC. Translated, it gives CASSPGLAGYNEQFF.

The chain recombines TRBV6-5 with TRBJ2-7; a possible D gene is TRBD1 (6 bases). Trimming removed 4 bases from V and 2 bases from J, with 12 bases in between. This CDR3 contains 14 residues. From germline, CDR1 is MNHEY and CDR2 SVGAGI. Here the CDR3 reads CASSLAGGPYEQYF. DNA of the CDR3: TGTGCCAGCAGTTTGGCTGGGGGCCCCTACGAGCAGTACTTC.

CDR3 DNA sequence: TGTGCCAGCAGCGTGGACAGGGGGTGCGGAGCTTTCTTT. It encodes CASSVDRGCGAFF. The chain uses TRBV14 and TRBJ1-1, with 10 bases fitting TRBD1. CDR1 is SGHDN and CDR2 is FVKESK in the germline V gene. V was clipped by 5 bases and J by 10 bases; unmatched bases: 7. The CDR3 is made up of 13 amino acids.

J is TRBJ2-2 and V is TRBV5-1, with 8 bases aligning to TRBD2. V was clipped by 7 bases and J by 0 bases; unmatched bases: 5. Germline values: CDR1 SGHRS, CDR2 YFSETQ. The CDR3 consists of 15 residues. The CDR3 nucleotides read TGCGCCAGCCTTCCGGGGGGGCCGAACACCGGGGAGCTGTTTTTT. It is translated as CASLPGGPNTGELFF. The full variable domain, with the rest looked up from reference TRBV5-1 and TRBJ2-2, is KAGVTQTPRYLIKTRGQQVTLSCSPISGHRSVSWYQQTPGQGLQFLFEYFSETQRNKGNFPGRFSGRQFSNSRSEMNVSTLELGDSALYLCASLPGGPNTGELFFGEGSRLTVL.

V is TRBV5-4 and J is TRBJ2-2, with 7 bases lining up with TRBD1. The V segment lost 8 bases and the J segment 3 bases; nucleotides outside the gene matches: 4. The germline gives CDR1 SGHNT, CDR2 YYREEE (reference sequence). This CDR3 region has 13 residues. Here the CDR3 DNA reads TGTGCCAGTAAGGGGGCCTACACCGGGGAGCTGTTTTTT. It yields the protein CASKGAYTGELFF. The full variable domain, with the rest looked up from reference TRBV5-4 and TRBJ2-2, is ETGVTQSPTHLIKTRGQQVTLRCSSQSGHNTVSWYQQALGQGPQFIFQYYREEENGRGNFPPRFSGLQFPNYSSELNVNALELDDSALYLCASKGAYTGELFFGEGSRLTVL.

The V and J genes are TRBV5-1 and TRBJ2-6; maybe TRBD1 (6 bases). The CDR3 is 16 residues long. Between the trimmed V and J ends, which lost 5 bases and 0 bases, there was a span of 12 bases. The germline V gene has CDR1 SGHRS and CDR2 YFSETQ. CDR3 loop: CASRDSVSSGANVLTF. DNA of the CDR3: TGCGCCAGCAGGGACAGTGTTAGCTCTGGGGCCAACGTCCTGACTTTC.